This entry is about one T cell receptor (beta chain). This clone's antigen is unknown. There are no base qualities to consult, and no much larger clone falls within one base. This specimen comes from a study of blood T cell repertoires in COVID-19 (dated by TCRdb to between 2020 and 2021). In the study overall: Collaborator samples came from the United States, Italy and Spain and covered acute and convalescent phases of COVID-19. The prospective study material was composed of cDNA or gDNA derived from T cells, B-cell-depleted T cells, or PBMCs. The dataset comprised deeply sampled blood TCRbeta repertoires from subjects exposed to, actively infected with, or recovered from COVID-19. A freely available public database, intended as a resource for researchers studying the immune response to SARS-CoV-2, is where the repertoires were released. Samples were obtained from the ongoing ImmuneRACE study (first 160 participants) and from about 1,300 subjects provided by 6 global collaborators. The sample metadata nearly always contained a de-identified subject ID, COVID-19 status, age in years and sex. Where available, HLA class I and class II types were obtained from metadata supplied by the sample provider rather than from assay-based typing.

The study at large found these results: Clinical and demographic metadata were provided uncurated, with the amount varying by source and participant.

Whole blood was collected in K2EDTA tubes by collaborating institutions according to the institutions' own protocols. Collaborator samples were shipped for TCRbeta analysis as frozen whole blood, isolated PBMCs, or DNA extracted from either sample type. The immunoSEQ Assay, a bias-controlled multiplex PCR, was used to amplify TCRbeta CDR3 regions from genomic DNA. In the original analysis: Within the assay, amplification of reference gene primers was used to estimate how many nucleated cells each sample contained. To quantify the absolute abundance of each unique TCRbeta CDR3 rearrangement, sequence reads were collapsed and filtered. For each sample, productive Simpson clonality was calculated by taking the square root of Simpson's diversity index across productive rearrangements. TCRdb took over this immuneACCESS table, retaining in-frame rearrangements with V and J assigned. Such tables are incomplete; in checked studies, under half of the missing clones stem from an unresolved V gene, and the remainder is unexplained. From that table come the V and J calls and clone size; the DNA was used to work out D and trimming. Recorded for this sample are 88,000 or so clones; 65% to 90% of them occurred a single time. The top ten hold about 4% of the sample.

This receptor was identified in a man between 60 and 70 years old with acute or convalescent COVID-19. The sample taken for sequencing was peripheral blood.

CDR3 loop: CASSPGDRGRPFF. The nucleotide sequence is TGTGCCAGCTCACCGGGAGACAGGGGAAGGCCTTTCTTT. The chain couples TRBV18 to TRBJ1-1, with 8 middle bases fitting TRBD1. There are 13 amino acids in the CDR3, from cysteine to phenylalanine inclusive. Only the CDR3 part of the read is kept: 39 bases, read in frame from the first base. V ends up 3 bases short and J 12 bases short, with an unmatched junction base count of 9. CDR1 and CDR2 were assigned from the germline V gene as KGHSH and LQKENI.